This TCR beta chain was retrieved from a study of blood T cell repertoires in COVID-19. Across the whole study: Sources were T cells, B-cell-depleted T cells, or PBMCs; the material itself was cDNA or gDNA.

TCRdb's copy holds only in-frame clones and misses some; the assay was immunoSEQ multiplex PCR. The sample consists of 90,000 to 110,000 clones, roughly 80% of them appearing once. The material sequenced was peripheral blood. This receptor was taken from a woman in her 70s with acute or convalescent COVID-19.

The CDR3 nucleotides are TGTGCCATCAGTGAGGACAGAAACTATGGCTACACCTTC. It codes for CAISEDRNYGYTF. V is TRBV10-3 and J is TRBJ1-2; D possibly corresponds to TRBD1 (5 bases). Germline-derived CDR1 and CDR2 are ENHRY and SYGVKD. The V end was cut by 2 bases, the J end by 2 bases, with 6 bases between. The CDR3 is 13 residues long.